What follows are 30 T cell receptor beta chains derived from one specimen sequenced in a study of blood T cell repertoires in COVID-19. TCRdb's copy holds only in-frame clones and misses some; the assay was immunoSEQ multiplex PCR. In the table there are about 250,000 clones, roughly nine tenths of which are singletons. The sample comprised PBMCs or T cells enriched from blood (not recorded which). Every receptor here comes from a woman younger than 45 with acute COVID-19.

The chain combines TRBV7-9 with TRBJ1-1, with 12 bases identical to TRBD1. Per germline, CDR1 SEHNR and CDR2 FQNEAQ (reference sequence). Trimming took 3 bases from V and 10 from J; bases not matched to a gene: 12. CDR3 size: 16 residues. The CDR3 loop is CASSFMVPGQGARAFF. CDR3 sequence (DNA): TGTGCCAGCAGCTTTATGGTACCGGGACAGGGGGCGCGAGCTTTCTTT.

This clone appeared once. This chain links TRBV2 with TRBJ2-7; 12 bases are shared with TRBD2. In germline, CDR1 is SNHLY, CDR2 FYNNEI. This CDR3 contains 18 residues. Trimming took 2 bases from V and 5 from J; bases not matched to a gene: 13. CDR3 protein: CASSERVTSGGSGDEQYF. The CDR3 nucleotides read TGTGCCAGCAGTGAACGGGTGACTAGCGGGGGCTCTGGTGACGAGCAGTACTTC.

The J gene is TRBJ2-1, the V gene TRBV11-2; TRBD2 agrees at 14 bases. The length of the CDR3 is 16 residues. Trimming cost V 3 bases and J 8 bases; bases outside gene matches: 6. CDR1 SGHAT and CDR2 FQNNGV come from the germline V gene. CDR3 nucleotides: TGTGCCAGCAGCTTGGCCGCGGGACTAGCGGGGGATGAGCAGTTCTTC. Translated, it gives CASSLAAGLAGDEQFF.

The chain couples TRBV18 to TRBJ2-7; a weak D match, TRBD1 (6 bases). The germline CDR1 and CDR2 sequences are KGHSH and LQKENI. This CDR3 has 19 amino acids. The V end lost 5 bases, the J end lost 2 bases, and 28 bases lay between the germline ends. CDR3 DNA sequence: TGTGCCAGCTCAGAGGCCTTTGACAGGATGAAAGGTAATCCCTACGAGCAGTACTTC. It translates to CASSEAFDRMKGNPYEQYF.

V is TRBV5-1 and J is TRBJ2-3, with D possibly being TRBD2 (6 bases). Germline loops: CDR1 SGHRS, CDR2 YFSETQ. The CDR3 has 16 residues. V lost 4 bases to trimming and J lost 1 base, with 16 bases between them. CDR3 loop: CASSPREPTGTDTQYF. CDR3 nucleotides: TGCGCCAGCAGCCCACGGGAGCCTACGGGCACAGATACGCAGTATTTT.

The chain is built from TRBV13 and TRBJ1-1; D is perhaps TRBD1 (6 bases). CDR3 length equals 14 residues. Deletions cut 4 bases from V and 0 bases from J, with 9 bases between. Germline CDR1 and CDR2: PRHDT and FYEKMQ (reference sequence). The CDR3 spells CASSSGQMNTEAFF. In nucleotides, the CDR3 is TGTGCCAGCAGCTCGGGACAAATGAACACTGAAGCTTTCTTT.

The chain recombines TRBV27 with TRBJ2-7, with D possibly TRBD1 on 5 matching bases. Germline CDR1 MNHEY, CDR2 SMNVEV (reference sequence). V lost 2 bases, J lost 3 bases, and 5 bases lay in between. The CDR3 loop spans 12 amino acids. CDR3 nucleotide sequence: TGTGCCAGCAGTTTAACAGGCTACGAGCAGTACTTC. Encoded protein: CASSLTGYEQYF.

The V call is TRBV4-3, the J call TRBJ1-1; 8 nucleotides line up with TRBD1. The CDR3 is made up of 14 amino acids. The germline V gene encodes CDR1 LGHNA and CDR2 YSLEER. With V trimmed by 5 bases and J by 5 bases, 7 bases remained unmatched. DNA for the CDR3: TGCGCCAGCAGCTACGGACAGGGTGGTACTGAAGCTTTCTTT. Translation: CASSYGQGGTEAFF.

The genes are TRBV4-1 and TRBJ1-2; 7 nucleotides match TRBD1. V trimming: 4 bases; J trimming: 0 bases; junction bases outside the gene matches: 5. CDR1 is MGHRA, CDR2 YSYEKL, per germline. CDR3 length equals 15 residues. This CDR3 reads CASSLSGGSNYGYTF. CDR3 sequence (DNA): TGCGCCAGCAGCCTCTCAGGGGGATCTAACTATGGCTACACCTTC.

This rearrangement joins TRBV28 to TRBJ1-6; perhaps TRBD1 as D (5 bases). Trimming stripped 3 bases from V and 10 bases from J, with 13 bases between. This CDR3 spans 14 amino acids. In germline, CDR1 is MDHEN, CDR2 SYDVKM. CDR3 coding DNA: TGTGCCAGCAGTTTGGGTCAGGGAGGATCACCCCTCCACTTT. Amino acids: CASSLGQGGSPLHF.

The sample holds one count of this clone. The chain joins TRBV10-3 to TRBJ1-1; D not resolved. V was shortened by 0 bases and J by 0 bases, with 11 bases between the two germline ends. CDR1 and CDR2 from the germline V gene are ENHRY and SYGVKD. CDR3 length: 16 residues. The CDR3 loop reads CAISESRGMVNTEAFF. Here the CDR3 DNA reads TGTGCCATCAGTGAGTCTAGAGGGATGGTGAACACTGAAGCTTTCTTT.

V and J are TRBV11-2 and TRBJ2-7, with 7 bases matching TRBD1. This CDR3 spans 13 amino acids. Germline V gene data show CDR1 as SGHAT and CDR2 as FQNNGV. V lost 5 bases and J lost 7; bases outside the gene matches: 8. CDR3 sequence: CASSPDRSGEQYF. For the CDR3, the DNA is TGTGCCAGCAGCCCGGACAGGTCGGGTGAGCAGTACTTC.

The chain combines TRBV9 with TRBJ2-3, with D possibly being TRBD1 (6 bases). Between the trimmed V and J ends, which lost 0 bases and 4 bases, there was a span of 21 bases. Germline assignment: CDR1 SGDLS and CDR2 YYNGEE. CDR3 length: 18 residues. The CDR3 region has the DNA TGTGCCAGCAGCGTAGTAACAGGGCCGCAGGAGAGGGCAGATACGCAGTATTTT. Protein product: CASSVVTGPQERADTQYF.

This clone was found a few times. The V call is TRBV5-1, the J call TRBJ1-1; a weak D match, TRBD1 (5 bases). The CDR3 is made up of 14 amino acids. Germline V gene data show CDR1 as SGHRS and CDR2 as YFSETQ. Trimming pared 1 base from V and 7 bases from J, leaving 14 bases between. The CDR3 nucleotides are TGCGCCAGCAGCTTGACAGGAGGGGTAGATGAAGCTTTCTTT. It yields the protein CASSLTGGVDEAFF.

The chain carries TRBV27 and TRBJ1-1, with a weak D call TRBD1 (5 bases). The CDR3 is 11 residues long. CDR1 and CDR2 (germline): MNHEY, SMNVEV (reference sequence). V was clipped by 4 bases and J by 10 bases, with 10 bases between them. The CDR3 reads CASSSGLRAFF. Here the CDR3 DNA reads TGTGCCAGCAGTTCAGGGCTAAGAGCTTTCTTT.

The rearrangement uses TRBV4-3 and TRBJ2-3; 7 bases are shared with TRBD1. The CDR3 contains 15 residues. Germline V lookup: CDR1 LGHNA, CDR2 YSLEER. The trim removed 0 bases at V and 7 bases at J, leaving 7 bases unmatched. CDR3 nucleotides: TGCGCCAGCAGCCAAGATGACCGGGACAGTAATACGCAGTATTTT. Translating it yields CASSQDDRDSNTQYF.

This sequence joins TRBV4-1 and TRBJ2-6; 9 nucleotides agree with TRBD1. This CDR3 contains 17 residues. The ends lost 0 bases at V and 2 bases at J; junction bases unmatched: 2. CDR1 is MGHRA, CDR2 YSYEKL, per germline. CDR3 coding DNA: TGCGCCAGCAGCCAAGATTACAGGGGGCCTGGGGCCAACGTCCTGACTTTC. It codes for CASSQDYRGPGANVLTF.

This sequence joins TRBV7-8 and TRBJ1-1; D call uncertain. V lost 4 bases to trimming and J lost 6 bases, with 15 bases between them. The CDR3 runs 14 residues. Germline-derived CDR1 and CDR2 are SGHVS and FQNEAQ. DNA of the CDR3: TGTGCCAGCAGCTCTAAGCGGGGTACCTCTGAAGCTTTCTTT. This sequence encodes CASSSKRGTSEAFF.

This clone was picked up one time. This chain connects TRBV5-5 to TRBJ1-6; 7 bases match TRBD1. Germline loops: CDR1 SGHKS, CDR2 YYEKEE (reference sequence). CDR3 length equals 16 residues. After removal of 1 base from V and 3 bases from J, the junction contained 4 bases not matched to a gene. The CDR3 nucleotides are TGTGCCAGCAGCTTGACGGGACAGTACTATAATTCACCCCTCCACTTT. Translated, it gives CASSLTGQYYNSPLHF. Combining the CDR3 with reference TRBV5-5 and TRBJ1-6 gives the whole variable domain DAGVTQSPTHLIKTRGQQVTLRCSPISGHKSVSWYQQVLGQGPQFIFQYYEKEERGRGNFPDRFSARQFPNYSSELNVNALLLGDSALYLCASSLTGQYYNSPLHFGNGTRLTVT.

The CDR3 DNA reads TGTGCCAGCAGACCGACTAGCGGGACCTCCTACAATGAGCAGTTCTTC. Its translation: CASRPTSGTSYNEQFF. J is TRBJ2-1 and V is TRBV7-9, with TRBD2 matching over 11 bases. The V and J ends lost 6 bases and 0 bases, in that order; junction bases with no gene match: 4. The CDR3 contains 16 residues. Germline CDR1 reads SEHNR; CDR2 reads FQNEAQ (reference sequence). The whole variable domain, remainder taken from reference TRBV7-9 and TRBJ2-1, is DTGVSQNPRHKITKRGQNVTFRCDPISEHNRLYWYRQTLGQGPEFLTYFQNEAQLEKSRLLSDRFSAERPKGSFSTLEIQRTEQGDSAMYLCASRPTSGTSYNEQFFGPGTRLTVL.

The rearrangement joins TRBV9 to TRBJ2-1; D possibly corresponds to TRBD2 (6 bases). CDR3 size: 15 residues. The germline V gene has CDR1 SGDLS and CDR2 YYNGEE. V dropped 5 bases and J dropped 5 bases, with 17 bases sitting between them. The CDR3 loop is CASSRDGTDDNEQFF. For the CDR3, the DNA is TGTGCCAGCAGTCGAGACGGGACTGACGACAATGAGCAGTTCTTC.

The V gene is TRBV11-2, the J gene TRBJ2-3; TRBD2 agrees at 8 bases. The germline V gene encodes CDR1 SGHAT and CDR2 FQNNGV. The CDR3 is 13 residues long. The V and J ends lost 5 bases and 9 bases, in that order; junction bases with no gene match: 7. CDR3 sequence: CASSKPRGGTQYF. The CDR3 DNA reads as TGTGCCAGCAGCAAACCACGGGGGGGCACGCAGTATTTT. Variable domain in full (rest from reference TRBV11-2 and TRBJ2-3): EAGVAQSPRYKIIEKRQSVAFWCNPISGHATLYWYQQILGQGPKLLIQFQNNGVVDDSQLPKDRFSAERLKGVDSTLKIQPAKLEDSAVYLCASSKPRGGTQYFGPGTRLTVL.

The chain carries TRBV19 and TRBJ2-5, with 10 bases matching TRBD2. Germline trimming cut 3 bases from V and 2 bases from J; bases unmatched to any gene: 3. Germline V gives CDR1 LNHDA, CDR2 SQIVND (reference sequence). The CDR3 is made up of 15 amino acids. Here the CDR3 reads CASSIKRGGQETQYF. The CDR3 DNA follows: TGTGCCAGTAGTATCAAGCGGGGGGGACAAGAGACCCAGTACTTC.

This clone showed up just a few times. The chain is built from TRBV11-2 and TRBJ2-2; 9 positions match TRBD2. Germline V gene lookup returns CDR1 SGHAT and CDR2 FQNNGV. The CDR3 is 12 residues long. The ends lost 8 bases at V and 7 bases at J; junction bases unmatched: 2. The CDR3 here is CASQRGVGELFF. CDR3 sequence (DNA): TGTGCCAGCCAGCGGGGGGTCGGGGAGCTGTTTTTT.

In its sample, this clone was seen once. The chain couples TRBV6-5 to TRBJ1-6, with D perhaps matching TRBD1 (6 bases). The CDR3 runs to 15 residues. Deletions cut 7 bases from V and 8 bases from J, with 18 bases between. CDR1 MNHEY and CDR2 SVGAGI come from the germline V gene. CDR3 amino acids: CASILPGARDSPLHF. CDR3 nucleotide sequence: TGTGCCAGCATACTGCCAGGGGCAAGGGATTCACCCCTCCACTTT.

The chain uses TRBV4-2 and TRBJ1-1; possible D gene TRBD1, 5 bases. V shed 3 bases and J shed 5 bases, with 16 bases lying between them. The CDR3 runs to 15 residues. In germline, CDR1 is LGHNA, CDR2 YNFKEQ. The CDR3 sequence is CASSHLGEGETEAFF. As DNA, the CDR3 is TGTGCCAGCAGCCACCTAGGGGAGGGCGAGACTGAAGCTTTCTTT.

V is TRBV29-1 and J is TRBJ1-4; D possibly corresponds to TRBD1 (5 bases). This CDR3 has 13 amino acids. Trimming shortened V by 6 bases and J by 7 bases, and 15 bases separated the two germline ends. Germline loops: CDR1 SQVTM, CDR2 ANQGSEA. The DNA for the CDR3 is TGCAGCGTCCTTTGGGACTTGGGTGAAAAACTGTTTTTT. Translated, it gives CSVLWDLGEKLFF.

The chain uses TRBV2 and TRBJ1-2; possibly TRBD1 for D (5 bases). Germline loops: CDR1 SNHLY, CDR2 FYNNEI. Trimming took off 0 bases at V and 7 bases at J, with 12 bases between the two ends. The CDR3 consists of 14 residues. The CDR3 nucleotides read TGTGCCAGCAGTGAAGCGCAGACAGCCGGTGGCTACACCTTC. It specifies CASSEAQTAGGYTF.

The rearrangement uses TRBV5-1 and TRBJ1-2; 7 bases line up with TRBD1. The V gene's germline CDR1 is SGHRS and CDR2 YFSETQ. The CDR3 is 14 amino acids. V dropped 5 bases and J dropped 2; count of bases not matched to a gene: 6. DNA for the CDR3: TGCGCCAGCAGTTCGAAACAGGGGAACTATGGCTACACCTTC. Translating gives CASSSKQGNYGYTF.

V usage is TRBV27 and J usage is TRBJ1-3, with unresolved D. V lost 7 bases to trimming and J lost 0 bases, with 4 bases between them. CDR1 is MNHEY, CDR2 SMNVEV, per germline (reference sequence). This CDR3 has 12 residues. The CDR3 DNA is TGTGCCAGCAAGAGCTCTGGAAACACCATATATTTT. It codes for CASKSSGNTIYF.